The 13 T cell receptor beta chains below all came from one sample that was sequenced in a study of blood T cell repertoires in COVID-19. Generated by immunoSEQ multiplex PCR, the TCRdb table keeps only in-frame clones and is missing some. Seen here are approximately 38,000 clones, approximately 92% observed once, and the top ten hold more than 7.5%. The sample comprised peripheral blood. These receptors were taken from a man aged 25-45 years with active or convalescent COVID-19.

The chain has TRBV7-6 and TRBJ2-2; 8 bases match TRBD2. V shed 3 bases, J shed 5 bases, and the junction held 11 bases outside the gene matches. CDR3 length: 17 amino acids. Germline values: CDR1 SGHVS, CDR2 FNYEAQ. CDR3: CASSLVPRGAVTGELFF. CDR3 DNA sequence: TGTGCCAGCAGCTTGGTTCCGCGGGGGGCGGTGACCGGGGAGCTGTTTTTT.

This clone appeared a single time. The chain recombines TRBV10-1 with TRBJ2-3; D uncertain. CDR1 is WNHNN and CDR2 is SYGVQD in the germline V gene (reference sequence). The CDR3 is made up of 11 amino acids. V was cut by 3 bases and J by 6 bases, with 4 bases left in between. This CDR3 is CASSDGDTQYF. CDR3 DNA: TGCGCCAGCAGTGACGGGGATACGCAGTATTTT.

The rearrangement links TRBV4-1 to TRBJ2-7, with 10 bases identical to TRBD1. The junction had 8 bases not matched to a gene; V was cut back by 1 base and J by 5 bases. The CDR3 length is 16 residues. Looked up from germline, CDR1 is MGHRA and CDR2 is YSYEKL. The CDR3 nucleotides are TGCGCCAGCAGCCAAGTATGGACGGGACAGGGGAACGAGCAGTACTTC. This codes for CASSQVWTGQGNEQYF.

The rearrangement joins TRBV7-8 to TRBJ2-1, with 8 bases lining up with TRBD2. The trim removed 2 bases at V and 4 bases at J, leaving 4 bases unmatched. Looked up from germline, CDR1 is SGHVS and CDR2 is FQNEAQ. This CDR3 is built from 15 residues. The CDR3 DNA sequence: TGTGCCAGCAGCTTAATGGCGGGAGGTTACAATGAGCAGTTCTTC. It yields the protein CASSLMAGGYNEQFF.

The CDR3 region has the DNA TGCGCCAGCAGCCAATTAGTAGACACAACCGGGGAGCTGTTTTTT. This translates into CASSQLVDTTGELFF. V gene TRBV4-1 combines with J gene TRBJ2-2; D is unclear. The germline V gene encodes CDR1 MGHRA and CDR2 YSYEKL. V lost 2 bases and J 5 bases, leaving 12 bases between the germline ends. CDR3 size: 15 residues.

This chain joins TRBV9 and TRBJ2-1, with 7 positions matching TRBD2. Germline assignment: CDR1 SGDLS and CDR2 YYNGEE. V shed 4 bases, J shed 2 bases, and the junction held 3 bases outside the gene matches. The CDR3 loop spans 14 amino acids. The CDR3 here is CASSRSGAYNEQFF. The CDR3 coding sequence is TGTGCCAGCAGCAGAAGCGGGGCCTACAATGAGCAGTTCTTC.

This chain joins TRBV10-2 and TRBJ1-2; D is unresolved. Germline-derived CDR1 and CDR2 are WSHSY and SAAADI. Trimming pared 1 base from V and 5 bases from J, leaving 8 bases between. The CDR3 sequence is 13 residues long. CDR3 in DNA: TGCGCCAGCAGTGAGTTTAGAGCATATGGCTACACCTTC. Its protein is CASSEFRAYGYTF.

J is TRBJ1-6 and V is TRBV6-4; perhaps TRBD1 as D (6 bases). In germline, CDR1 is MRHNA, CDR2 SNTAGT. The CDR3 sequence is 13 residues long. V dropped 5 bases and J dropped 5 bases, with 7 bases sitting between them. This CDR3 reads CASSKGDNSPLHF. In DNA form, the CDR3 reads TGTGCCAGCAGTAAGGGGGATAATTCACCCCTCCACTTT.

This sequence joins TRBV5-1 and TRBJ2-7, with 11 bases that match TRBD1. V was pared by 3 bases and J by 6 bases, with 5 bases of the junction left unmatched. Germline V CDR1 and CDR2: SGHRS, YFSETQ. The CDR3 is 14 amino acids. The CDR3 coding sequence is TGCGCCAGCAGCTCAGGACAGGGGGCATTCGAGCAGTACTTC. It translates to CASSSGQGAFEQYF.

This chain connects TRBV6-1 to TRBJ2-1; TRBD1 aligns across 9 bases. The CDR3 totals 19 residues. With V trimmed by 1 base and J by 6 bases, 16 bases remained unmatched. Germline-derived CDR1 and CDR2 are MNHNS and SASEGT. As DNA, the CDR3 is TGTGCCAGCAGTGAAGGGACAGGGGACAGCTTGTGGATGGGCAATGAGCAGTTCTTC. It specifies CASSEGTGDSLWMGNEQFF.

V and J are TRBV19 and TRBJ1-3, with D possibly being TRBD1 (6 bases). V was pared by 2 bases and J by 1 base, with 9 bases between. CDR1 is LNHDA and CDR2 is SQIVND in the germline V gene (reference sequence). The CDR3 extends over 15 amino acids. The CDR3 DNA is TGTGCCAGTAGTATAATCAGGGGTTCTGGAAACACCATATATTTT. Encoded protein: CASSIIRGSGNTIYF.

V and J are TRBV5-1 and TRBJ2-7; 15 bases are a match to TRBD2. From germline, CDR1 is SGHRS and CDR2 YFSETQ. The J segment lost 9 bases and the V segment lost 3 bases, leaving 10 bases of the junction unmatched. The CDR3 contains 16 residues. CDR3 protein: CASSSGLAGGALSQYF. In nucleotides, the CDR3 is TGCGCCAGCAGCTCGGGACTAGCGGGGGGCGCTCTCTCGCAGTACTTC. Full variable domain (outside the CDR3, taken from reference TRBV5-1 and TRBJ2-7): KAGVTQTPRYLIKTRGQQVTLSCSPISGHRSVSWYQQTPGQGLQFLFEYFSETQRNKGNFPGRFSGRQFSNSRSEMNVSTLELGDSALYLCASSSGLAGGALSQYFGPGTRLTVT.

This rearrangement joins TRBV19 to TRBJ2-3; TRBD2 matches at 11 bases. The germline gives CDR1 LNHDA, CDR2 SQIVND (reference sequence). The CDR3 is 16 amino acids. After removal of 7 bases from V and 4 bases from J, the junction contained 10 bases not matched to a gene. The CDR3 DNA reads TGTGCCAGTAAAAAACTAGCGGGAGTTGTAGCAGATACGCAGTATTTT. Translation gives CASKKLAGVVADTQYF.